The rows below give T cell receptor beta chains drawn from one sample of a study of cytomegalovirus exposure and HLA in healthy donors. Assay: immunoSEQ multiplex PCR; the TCRdb copy retains only in-frame clones and omits some. This table holds roughly 130,000 clones, 65% to 80% found once. Sequencing was carried out using PBMCs. Receptors were obtained from a woman aged 40 to 50 in good health and CMV-seronegative. The CDR3 runs from the conserved cysteine through the conserved F or W. The D gene is left open where the match is weak. Clone size appears in some rows only: once, few, many, or a class for an expanded clone.

CDR3 length,J gene,V gene,D gene,clone size,CDR3 protein,CDR3 DNA
14,TRBJ1-5,TRBV2,-,-,CASSEQGPGQPQHF,TGTGCCAGCAGTGAACAGGGGCCTGGGCAGCCCCAGCATTTT
15,TRBJ2-1,TRBV28,TRBD2,-,CASSPSGTSYNEQFF,TGTGCCAGCAGTCCCAGCGGGACCTCCTACAATGAGCAGTTCTTC
15,TRBJ2-2,TRBV6-6,-,-,CASSHSGSKAGELFF,TGTGCCAGCAGCCACAGCGGTAGTAAGGCCGGGGAGCTGTTTTTT
14,TRBJ2-1,TRBV19,-,-,CASSISEGPNEQFF,TGTGCCAGTAGTATCAGCGAGGGCCCCAATGAGCAGTTCTTC
18,TRBJ1-1,TRBV7-3,TRBD1,-,CASSATRGQGFMNTEAFF,TGTGCCAGCAGCGCCACCAGGGGACAGGGCTTCATGAACACTGAAGCTTTCTTT
16,TRBJ1-2,TRBV14,-,-,CASSQEKGLGVGGYTF,TGTGCCAGCAGCCAAGAAAAAGGGTTAGGGGTCGGTGGCTACACCTTC
14,TRBJ1-5,TRBV6-5,TRBD1,-,CASSYSRGHQPQHF,TGTGCCAGCAGTTACTCCAGGGGGCATCAGCCCCAGCATTTT
18,TRBJ2-2,TRBV27,TRBD2,-,CASSPGTSGLRGTGELFF,TGTGCCAGCAGTCCCGGGACTAGCGGGCTAAGGGGGACCGGGGAGCTGTTTTTT
17,TRBJ2-6,TRBV7-2,-,-,CASSWGDILTGANVLTF,TGTGCCAGCAGCTGGGGGGATATATTGACTGGGGCCAACGTCCTGACTTTC
18,TRBJ2-3,TRBV9,TRBD1,-,CASSVAKRGRGLTDTQYF,TGTGCCAGCAGCGTAGCTAAGAGGGGGCGAGGTTTGACAGATACGCAGTATTTT
15,TRBJ1-3,TRBV6-1,-,-,CASSSAGLSGNTIYF,TGTGCCAGCAGTTCCGCCGGACTCTCTGGAAACACCATATATTTT
12,TRBJ2-7,TRBV27,TRBD2,-,CASSYIAGEQYF,TGTGCCAGCAGTTACATAGCGGGCGAGCAGTACTTC
16,TRBJ2-2,TRBV7-6,TRBD1,-,CASSSTGTANTGELFF,TGTGCCAGCAGCTCCACCGGGACAGCAAACACCGGGGAGCTGTTTTTT
15,TRBJ2-2,TRBV5-1,-,few,CASSFRGSDTGELFF,TGCGCCAGCAGCTTCCGGGGGTCGGACACCGGGGAGCTGTTTTTT
15,TRBJ2-3,TRBV4-2,-,-,CASSQEVLQKDTQYF,TGTGCCAGCAGCCAAGAAGTGTTACAAAAAGATACGCAGTATTTT
16,TRBJ2-7,TRBV28,-,-,CASSFLPGTSSYEQYF,TGTGCCAGCAGTTTCCTGCCAGGAACCAGCTCCTACGAGCAGTACTTC